The next 9 T cell receptor beta chains were all read from a single sample in a study of control samples from healthy donors and cancer patients. TCRdb's copy holds only in-frame clones and misses some; the assay was immunoSEQ multiplex PCR. The table records about 18,000 clones, 84% of them present only once. The sample consisted of PBMCs. The receptors were gathered from a woman in her 70s with lung cancer.

There are a few counts of this clone. The chain uses TRBV3-1 (or the pseudogene TRBV3-2) and TRBJ1-6; 9 bases are a match to TRBD1. Per germline, CDR1 LGHDT and CDR2 YNNKEL (reference sequence). CDR3 length: 17 residues. V was pared by 2 bases and J by 6 bases, with 8 bases of the junction left unmatched. Here the CDR3 DNA reads TGTGCCAGCAGCCAACCCGGGACAGGGATTTTTAATTCACCCCTCCACTTT. Its translation is CASSQPGTGIFNSPLHF.

The rearrangement links TRBV6-1 to TRBJ2-7; TRBD2 matches at 7 bases. The ends lost 2 bases at V and 3 bases at J; junction bases unmatched: 4. The CDR3 contains 14 residues. From germline, CDR1 is MNHNS and CDR2 SASEGT. The CDR3 is CASSEREGRYEQYF. The DNA for the CDR3 is TGTGCCAGCAGTGAAAGGGAGGGCCGCTACGAGCAGTACTTC.

This chain connects TRBV30 to TRBJ2-3; TRBD2 aligns across 8 bases. The CDR3 spans 12 residues. Trimming at V came to 1 base and at J to 6 bases, leaving 0 bases not matched to a gene. Per the germline V gene, CDR1 is GTSNPN and CDR2 is SVGIG (reference sequence). The chain's CDR3 is CAWSAGGDTQYF. In DNA form, the CDR3 reads TGTGCCTGGAGTGCGGGAGGGGATACGCAGTATTTT.

The chain uses TRBV6-6 and TRBJ2-7, with D maybe TRBD1 (5 bases). Germline values: CDR1 MNHNY, CDR2 SVGAGI (reference sequence). The CDR3 spans 13 residues. V was trimmed by 7 bases and J by 6 bases, leaving 16 bases between them. DNA for the CDR3: TGTGCCAGCACCCCCCCGGGCAGGGTCGAGCAGTACTTC. It encodes CASTPPGRVEQYF.

This rearrangement joins TRBV23-1 to TRBJ2-1; 11 bases align to TRBD2. TRBV23-1 is flagged as an ORF with uncertain function. The J segment lost 4 bases and the V segment lost 0 bases, leaving 17 bases of the junction unmatched. This CDR3 is 21 amino acids long. The CDR3 DNA is TGCGCCAGCAGTCAATCGGCAAGACTTTTAGCGGGAGGGTGTGGTTACAATGAGCAGTTCTTC. This sequence encodes CASSQSARLLAGGCGYNEQFF.

This sequence joins TRBV3-1 (or the pseudogene TRBV3-2) and TRBJ1-6; the match to TRBD1 covers 8 bases. This CDR3 contains 15 residues. Trimming cost V 3 bases and J 9 bases; bases outside gene matches: 7. The germline CDR1 and CDR2 sequences are LGHDT and YNNKEL (reference sequence). CDR3 sequence: CASSHGNRGGSPLHF. CDR3 coding DNA: TGTGCCAGCAGCCACGGAAACAGGGGGGGTTCACCCCTCCACTTT.

This clone was recorded a few times. The chain employs TRBV11-2 and TRBJ1-6; the D is unclear. The CDR3 totals 14 residues. Germline V gives CDR1 SGHAT, CDR2 FQNNGV. Trimming shortened V by 3 bases and J by 7 bases, and 10 bases separated the two germline ends. CDR3 sequence: CASSFWQYNSPLHF. The CDR3 coding sequence is TGTGCCAGCAGCTTTTGGCAATACAATTCACCCCTCCACTTT.

The V call is TRBV5-6, the J call TRBJ1-1, with D possibly being TRBD1 (5 bases). The germline V gene has CDR1 SGHDT and CDR2 YYEEEE. V was shortened by 0 bases and J by 7 bases, with 7 bases between the two germline ends. This CDR3 spans 12 amino acids. CDR3 protein: CASSLGTGEAFF. Written as DNA, the CDR3 is TGTGCCAGCAGCTTGGGTACAGGTGAAGCTTTCTTT.

The V gene is TRBV28, the J gene TRBJ1-5; 7 bases match TRBD1. V trimming: 10 bases; J trimming: 6 bases; junction bases outside the gene matches: 12. The CDR3 is made up of 14 amino acids. Per the germline V gene, CDR1 is MDHEN and CDR2 is SYDVKM. This CDR3 reads CAIRQGGISQPQHF. The DNA for the CDR3 is TGTGCCATACGCCAGGGGGGGATTTCTCAGCCCCAGCATTTT.